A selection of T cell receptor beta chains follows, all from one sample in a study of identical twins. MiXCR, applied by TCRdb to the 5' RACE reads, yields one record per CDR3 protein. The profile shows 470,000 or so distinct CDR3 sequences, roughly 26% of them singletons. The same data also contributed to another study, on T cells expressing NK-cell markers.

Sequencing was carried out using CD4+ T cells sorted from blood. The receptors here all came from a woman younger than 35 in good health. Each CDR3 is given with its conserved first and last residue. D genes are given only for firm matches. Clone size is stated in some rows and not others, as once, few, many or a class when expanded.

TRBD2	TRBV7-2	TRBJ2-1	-	TGTGCCAGCAGCTTAGCGTTTAGCAGCGGGGCTAGGAATGAGCAGTTCTTC	CASSLAFSSGARNEQFF
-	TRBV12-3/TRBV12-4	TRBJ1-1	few	TGTGCCAGCAGTGACACGGGACCTCAGGCAGCTTTCTTT	CASSDTGPQAAFF
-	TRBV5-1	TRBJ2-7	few	TGCGCCAGCAGTTCAGGGTTCTCCTACGAGCAGTACTTC	CASSSGFSYEQYF
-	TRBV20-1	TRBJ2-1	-	TGCAGTGCCAGCCCCGGGGCCGTATACAATGAGCAGTTCTTC	CSASPGAVYNEQFF
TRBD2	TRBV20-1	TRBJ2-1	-	TGCAGTGCTAGAGGGGCTAGCGGGGGTCATGAGCAGTTCTTC	CSARGASGGHEQFF
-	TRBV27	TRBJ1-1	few	TGTGCCAGCAGTTTTAGTCCCCGGATTGGGAACACTGAAGCTTTCTTT	CASSFSPRIGNTEAFF
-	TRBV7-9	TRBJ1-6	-	TGTGCCAGCAGCCGCGATGGGTTACTCCACTTT	CASSRDGLLHF
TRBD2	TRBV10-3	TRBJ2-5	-	TGTGCCATCAGCTCTAGCGGGGCGCAAGAGACCCAGTACTTC	CAISSSGAQETQYF
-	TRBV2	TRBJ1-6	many	TGTGCCAGCAGTGAACTGTGGAATTCACCCCTCCACTTT	CASSELWNSPLHF
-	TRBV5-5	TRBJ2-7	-	TGTGCCAGCAGCCCGGGATTAGGAGTAGGAATCTTC	CASSPGLGVGIF
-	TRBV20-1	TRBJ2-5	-	TGCAGTGCTAGTAGACGGGGGTCCCAAGAGACCCAGTACTTC	CSASRRGSQETQYF
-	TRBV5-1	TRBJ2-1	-	TGCGCCAGCAGCTTGGCCGGGGGTACGGGACGGAGCTCCTACAATGAGCAGTTCTTC	CASSLAGGTGRSSYNEQFF
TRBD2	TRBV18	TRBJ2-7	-	TGTGCCAGCTCACCACGGCGGGAGCAGCTCGAGCAGTACTTC	CASSPRREQLEQYF
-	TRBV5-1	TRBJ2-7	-	TGCGCCAGCAGCTTGGAGCCAGGGGGGTCCTACGAGCAGTACTTC	CASSLEPGGSYEQYF
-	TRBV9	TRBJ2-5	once	TGTGCCAGCAGCGTTGGGGAGAAACTTCTGGAGACCCAGTACTTC	CASSVGEKLLETQYF
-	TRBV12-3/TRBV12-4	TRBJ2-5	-	TGTGCCAGCAGGCTACAGGGAGGCCAGACCCAGTACTTC	CASRLQGGQTQYF
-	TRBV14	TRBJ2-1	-	TGTGCCAGCAGCCAGTTTGACAGATACAATGAGCAGTTCTTC	CASSQFDRYNEQFF
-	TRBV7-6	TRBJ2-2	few	TGTGCCAGCAGCTTACCTCCGGGACTTGGGACCGGGGAGCTGTTTTTT	CASSLPPGLGTGELFF
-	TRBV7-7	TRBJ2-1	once	TGTGCCAGCAGCTTAGCGGGGAACCTCAATGAGCAGTTCTTC	CASSLAGNLNEQFF
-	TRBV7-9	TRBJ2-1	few	TGTGCCAGCAATCCACCTGTAAATGAGCAGTTCTTC	CASNPPVNEQFF
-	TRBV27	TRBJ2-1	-	TGTGCCAGCAGTTTGTCGTACACTAGCAGTCGGTTCTTC	CASSLSYTSSRFF
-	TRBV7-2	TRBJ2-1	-	TGTGCCAGCAGCCCGCACTGGGACAATGAGCAGTTCTTC	CASSPHWDNEQFF
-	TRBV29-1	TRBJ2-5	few	TGCAGCGTAACCCCGCCGGAGGGAGTAGAGACCCAGTACTTC	CSVTPPEGVETQYF
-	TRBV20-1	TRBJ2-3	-	TGCAGTGCTAGAGGGCCGAGAGCATTTGATACGCAGTATTTT	CSARGPRAFDTQYF
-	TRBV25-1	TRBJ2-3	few	TGTGCCAGCAGTGACCTCTCCGGGGGGCTAGGTGCAGATACGCAGTATTTT	CASSDLSGGLGADTQYF
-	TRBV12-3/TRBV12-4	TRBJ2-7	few	TGTGCCAGCAGTAAAAGACTTGAGCAGTACTTC	CASSKRLEQYF
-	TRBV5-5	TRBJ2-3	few	TGTGCCAGCGCCTGGGTTGGTTTCACAGATACGCAGTATTTT	CASAWVGFTDTQYF
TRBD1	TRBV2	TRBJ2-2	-	TGTGCCAGCAGTAAGGGTACAGGGGAAGCCGGGGAGCTGTTTTTT	CASSKGTGEAGELFF
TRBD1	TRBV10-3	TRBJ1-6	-	TGTGCCATCAGTGGCCCCGGACAGGAAGGTTCACCCCTCCACTTT	CAISGPGQEGSPLHF
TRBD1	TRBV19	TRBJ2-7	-	TGTGCCAGTAGTGAGGGACAGAACCTCTACGAGCAGTACTTC	CASSEGQNLYEQYF
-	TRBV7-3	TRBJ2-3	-	TGTGCCAGCAGCCCGCAGGGGCGGGGTCTTTCAGATACGCAGTATTTT	CASSPQGRGLSDTQYF
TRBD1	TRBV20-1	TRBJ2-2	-	TGCAGTGCACGACAGGGTCGGGGCACCGGGGAGCTGTTTTTT	CSARQGRGTGELFF
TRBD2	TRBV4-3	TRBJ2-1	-	TGCGCCAGCAGCCAGGGGTTGGTGCTAGCGGGAAACAATGAGCAGTTCTTC	CASSQGLVLAGNNEQFF
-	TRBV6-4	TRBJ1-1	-	TGTGCCAGCAGTGAGGAGGAGCACACTGAAGCTTTCTTT	CASSEEEHTEAFF
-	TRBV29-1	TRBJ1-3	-	TGCAGCGTTGAAGAATTGCAGGGCTACACCATATATTTT	CSVEELQGYTIYF
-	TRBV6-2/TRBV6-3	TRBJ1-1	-	TGTGCCAGCACGGACAGCATGAACACTGAAGCTTTCTTT	CASTDSMNTEAFF
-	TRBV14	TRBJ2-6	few	TGTGCCAGCAGCCCCCTCGTCTCTACCGGGCGGTCTGGGGCCAACGTCCTGACTTTC	CASSPLVSTGRSGANVLTF
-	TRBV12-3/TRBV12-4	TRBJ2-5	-	TGTGCCAGCAGTTTGAGGGTCACGGAGACCCAGTACTTC	CASSLRVTETQYF
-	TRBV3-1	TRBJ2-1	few	TGTGCCAGCAGCCGACTAGGAGGCAATGAGCAGTTCTTC	CASSRLGGNEQFF
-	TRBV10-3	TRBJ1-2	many	TGTGCCATCCTGGAGGTGAACGCGGGAGGCTACACCTTC	CAILEVNAGGYTF